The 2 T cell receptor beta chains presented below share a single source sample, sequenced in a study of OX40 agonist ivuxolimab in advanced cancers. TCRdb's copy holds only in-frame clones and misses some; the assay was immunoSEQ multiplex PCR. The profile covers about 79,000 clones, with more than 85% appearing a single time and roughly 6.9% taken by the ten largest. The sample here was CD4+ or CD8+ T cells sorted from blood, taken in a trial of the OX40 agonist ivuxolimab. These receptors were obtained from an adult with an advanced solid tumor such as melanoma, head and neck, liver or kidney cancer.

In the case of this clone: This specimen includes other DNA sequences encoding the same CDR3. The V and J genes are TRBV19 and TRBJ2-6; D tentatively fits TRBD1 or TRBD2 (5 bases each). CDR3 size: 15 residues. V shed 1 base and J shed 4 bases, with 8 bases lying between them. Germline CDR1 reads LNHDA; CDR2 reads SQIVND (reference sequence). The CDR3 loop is CASSIGGSGANVLTF. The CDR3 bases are TGTGCCAGTAGTATAGGGGGGAGCGGGGCCAACGTCCTGACTTTC. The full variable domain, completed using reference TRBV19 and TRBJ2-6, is DGGITQSPKYLFRKEGQNVTLSCEQNLNHDAMYWYRQDPGQGLRLIYYSQIVNDFQKGDIAEGYSVSREKKESFPLTVTSAQKNPTAFYLCASSIGGSGANVLTFGAGSRLTVL.

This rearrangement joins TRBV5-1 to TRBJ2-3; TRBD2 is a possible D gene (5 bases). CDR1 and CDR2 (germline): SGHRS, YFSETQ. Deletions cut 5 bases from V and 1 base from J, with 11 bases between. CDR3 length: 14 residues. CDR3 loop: CASRLDWGTDTQYF. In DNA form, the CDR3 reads TGCGCCAGCAGACTGGACTGGGGCACAGATACGCAGTATTTT. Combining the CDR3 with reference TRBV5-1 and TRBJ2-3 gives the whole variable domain KAGVTQTPRYLIKTRGQQVTLSCSPISGHRSVSWYQQTPGQGLQFLFEYFSETQRNKGNFPGRFSGRQFSNSRSEMNVSTLELGDSALYLCASRLDWGTDTQYFGPGTRLTVL.